This TCR beta chain was documented in a study of blood T cell repertoires in COVID-19. V was cut by 2 bases and J by 8 bases, with 15 bases left in between. Germline lookup yields CDR1 LGHDT and CDR2 YNNKEL (reference sequence). The CDR3 has 15 residues. Here immunoSEQ multiplex PCR was the method, and the copy in TCRdb shows in-frame clones only, minus some. This sample has almost 100,000 clones, with about 89% found just once. The chain combines TRBV3-1 (or the pseudogene TRBV3-2) with TRBJ1-4, with D possibly matching TRBD1 (5 bases). The origin of this receptor is a man aged 50-60 years with acute or convalescent COVID-19. The sample was peripheral blood. CDR3 DNA sequence: TGTGCCAGCAGCCAATGGGGCCTCAAGGACGAAAAACTGTTTTTT. Its protein product is CASSQWGLKDEKLFF.